One and the same sample provided the 28 T cell receptor beta chains below, sequenced in a study of cytomegalovirus exposure and HLA in healthy donors. The PCR contained 60 Vbeta and 13 Jbeta primers. TCRdb's copy holds only in-frame clones and misses some; the assay was immunoSEQ multiplex PCR. The sample lists around 140,000 clones; just under 90% were seen once. The sequencing sample was made of PBMCs. The receptor set was obtained from a woman aged 25 to 39 in good health and CMV-seronegative.

The chain uses TRBV19 and TRBJ2-6; TRBD2 might be the D (6 bases). V was pared by 5 bases and J by 2 bases, with 10 bases between. The CDR3 covers 15 residues. Germline assignment: CDR1 LNHDA and CDR2 SQIVND (reference sequence). CDR3 nucleotide sequence: TGTGCCAGTAGTTCTTGGGAGGCTGGGGCCAACGTCCTGACTTTC. This encodes CASSSWEAGANVLTF.

V gene TRBV7-2 combines with J gene TRBJ1-5; D is unresolved. Germline CDR1 reads SGHTA; CDR2 reads FQGNSA. V shed 5 bases and J shed 1 base, with 9 bases lying between them. The length of the CDR3 is 14 residues. Here the CDR3 reads CASSPSRSNQPQHF. CDR3 DNA sequence: TGTGCCAGCAGCCCCTCGAGGAGCAATCAGCCCCAGCATTTT.

About this clone: Distinct nucleotide sequences in the sample also encode this CDR3. The chain is built from TRBV28 and TRBJ1-1; the D gene is possibly TRBD1 (5 bases). Germline V gives CDR1 MDHEN, CDR2 SYDVKM. The CDR3 is made up of 13 amino acids. Trimming cost V 7 bases and J 0 bases, with 9 bases left between them. In DNA form, the CDR3 reads TGTGCCAGCATTAGACAGTTGAACACTGAAGCTTTCTTT. The encoded protein is CASIRQLNTEAFF.

The V and J genes are TRBV28 and TRBJ1-2; 7 bases are a match to TRBD1. CDR3 size: 16 residues. The ends lost 6 bases at V and 3 bases at J; junction bases unmatched: 13. In germline, CDR1 is MDHEN, CDR2 SYDVKM. The CDR3 nucleotides are TGTGCCAGCAGCTATGGAACAGGGGTTAGGTACTATGGCTACACCTTC. Protein sequence: CASSYGTGVRYYGYTF.

The rearrangement joins TRBV2 to TRBJ2-3; D may be TRBD2 (6 bases). V was trimmed by 9 bases and J by 9 bases, leaving 28 bases between them. Per the germline V gene, CDR1 is SNHLY and CDR2 is FYNNEI. The CDR3 has 16 residues. The CDR3 is CASRGGARLGEITQYF. In DNA, the CDR3 is TGTGCCAGTCGAGGAGGGGCGAGGTTGGGTGAGATCACGCAGTATTTT.

The V gene is TRBV4-3, the J gene TRBJ2-1; TRBD2 matches at 10 bases. After removal of 0 bases from V and 4 bases from J, the junction contained 12 bases not matched to a gene. The CDR3 consists of 19 residues. CDR1 is LGHNA, CDR2 YSLEER, per germline. The CDR3 spells CASSQDPLRTSGDYNEQFF. The CDR3 DNA reads TGCGCCAGCAGCCAAGACCCCCTCAGGACTAGCGGAGATTACAATGAGCAGTTCTTC.

The chain links TRBV23-1 to TRBJ2-1; TRBD1 is a possible D gene (5 bases). TRBV23-1 is marked as an open reading frame, function uncertain. The length of the CDR3 is 16 residues. Deletions cut 1 base from V and 0 bases from J, with 10 bases between. The CDR3 nucleotides read TGCGCCAGCAGTCAATTTGAGGACAACTCCTACAATGAGCAGTTCTTC. Translating gives CASSQFEDNSYNEQFF.

The chain has TRBV6-1 and TRBJ2-7, with 9 bases matching TRBD1. Germline V CDR1 and CDR2: MNHNS, SASEGT. Trimming cost V 5 bases and J 3 bases; bases outside gene matches: 8. The CDR3 length is 15 residues. CDR3 nucleotides: TGTGCCAGCAGTCCTGCGACAGGGGGAGGCTACGAGCAGTACTTC. This translates into CASSPATGGGYEQYF.

Here the CDR3 reads CASSLDSWEQYF. CDR3 in DNA: TGCGCCAGCAGCTTGGACAGCTGGGAGCAGTACTTC. The gene calls are TRBV5-1 and TRBJ2-5; D is possibly TRBD2 (5 bases). CDR3 length: 12 residues. V gave up 0 bases and J gave up 11 bases, with 11 bases separating them. Germline V gene lookup returns CDR1 SGHRS and CDR2 YFSETQ.

This clone has only one observation. The rearrangement links TRBV7-3 to TRBJ2-3, with D possibly being TRBD2 (6 bases). The germline CDR1 and CDR2 sequences are SGHTA and FQGTGA. V lost 3 bases and J lost 2, with 9 bases in between. CDR3 size: 14 residues. This CDR3 reads CASSFGGNTDTQYF. DNA for the CDR3: TGTGCCAGCAGCTTCGGAGGGAACACAGATACGCAGTATTTT. Full variable domain (rest looked up from reference TRBV7-3 and TRBJ2-3): GAGVSQTPSNKVTEKGKYVELRCDPISGHTALYWYRQSLGQGPEFLIYFQGTGAADDSGLPNDRFFAVRPEGSVSTLKIQRTERGDSAVYLCASSFGGNTDTQYFGPGTRLTVL.

This chain joins TRBV5-5 and TRBJ2-5; 10 bases fit TRBD1. The V and J ends lost 4 bases and 5 bases, in that order; junction bases with no gene match: 11. Germline V gives CDR1 SGHKS, CDR2 YYEKEE (reference sequence). The length of the CDR3 is 16 residues. CDR3 DNA sequence: TGTGCCAGCAGCGGAACCGGGACAGGGGTTTTGGAGACCCAGTACTTC. Amino acids: CASSGTGTGVLETQYF.

This chain links TRBV14 with TRBJ2-3; no reliable D call. Germline CDR1 is SGHDN and CDR2 is FVKESK. CDR3 length: 14 amino acids. V lost 4 bases, J lost 5 bases, and 13 bases lay in between. The DNA for the CDR3 is TGTGCCAGCAGCCCAAGGAGAGGCATAGATACGCAGTATTTT. This codes for CASSPRRGIDTQYF.

The gene calls are TRBV7-9 and TRBJ1-5; TRBD1 is a possible D gene (6 bases). The CDR3 has 13 amino acids. V lost 1 base, J lost 5 bases, and 6 bases lay in between. Looked up from germline, CDR1 is SEHNR and CDR2 is FQNEAQ (reference sequence). For the CDR3, the DNA is TGTGCCAGCAGCTTAGGGACAGATCAGCCCCAGCATTTT. Translation: CASSLGTDQPQHF.

The V gene is TRBV19, the J gene TRBJ2-5; D may be TRBD1 (5 bases). Germline V gene data show CDR1 as LNHDA and CDR2 as SQIVND (reference sequence). The CDR3 consists of 14 residues. The germline V and J ends were trimmed by 7 bases and 5 bases, with 17 bases remaining between them. CDR3 in amino acids: CASKEGAKTETQYF. Here the CDR3 DNA reads TGTGCCAGTAAAGAAGGGGCTAAAACGGAGACCCAGTACTTC.

The chain uses TRBV27 and TRBJ1-5, with D maybe TRBD1 (5 bases). The CDR3 runs 16 residues. The germline gives CDR1 MNHEY, CDR2 SMNVEV (reference sequence). V was clipped by 5 bases and J by 0 bases, with 14 bases between them. CDR3 region: CASSPWGGHSNQPQHF. In DNA form, the CDR3 reads TGTGCCAGCAGTCCCTGGGGAGGACATAGCAATCAGCCCCAGCATTTT.

CDR3 in amino acids: CASNSHPGQVHNEQFF. The CDR3 DNA sequence: TGTGCCAGCAACTCTCATCCGGGACAGGTGCATAATGAGCAGTTCTTC. The chain employs TRBV28 and TRBJ2-1, with 8 bases fitting TRBD1. CDR1 is MDHEN, CDR2 SYDVKM, per germline. This CDR3 region has 16 residues. V was clipped by 7 bases and J by 7 bases; unmatched bases: 15.

The J gene is TRBJ1-4, the V gene TRBV28, with 12 bases that match TRBD1. The V gene end was trimmed by 5 bases and the J gene end by 7 bases; junction bases not matched to a gene: 8. CDR3 length: 16 amino acids. Looked up from germline, CDR1 is MDHEN and CDR2 is SYDVKM. CDR3 residues: CASSPFGTGGVEKLFF. For the CDR3, the DNA is TGTGCCAGCAGTCCCTTCGGGACAGGGGGCGTTGAAAAACTGTTTTTT. The whole variable domain, filled in from reference TRBV28 and TRBJ1-4, reads DVKVTQSSRYLVKRTGEKVFLECVQDMDHENMFWYRQDPGLGLRLIYFSYDVKMKEKGDIPEGYSVSREKKERFSLILESASTNQTSMYLCASSPFGTGGVEKLFFGSGTQLSVL.

The table lists this clone with a few counts. This chain joins TRBV7-2 and TRBJ1-2; 7 bases match TRBD1. The CDR3 extends over 12 amino acids. The V gene's germline CDR1 is SGHTA and CDR2 FQGNSA. Trimming cost V 8 bases and J 3 bases; bases outside gene matches: 3. As DNA, the CDR3 is TGTGCCAGCGGGGACAGCTACTATGGCTACACCTTC. It codes for CASGDSYYGYTF.

This clone was found a few times. The chain links TRBV7-2 to TRBJ2-2; D remains ambiguous. V dropped 1 base and J dropped 7 bases, with 4 bases sitting between them. Germline V gene data show CDR1 as SGHTA and CDR2 as FQGNSA. CDR3 size: 12 residues. The CDR3 reads CASSLGYGELFF. The CDR3 DNA is TGTGCCAGCAGCTTAGGTTACGGGGAGCTGTTTTTT.

The genes are TRBV7-2 and TRBJ2-2; 12 bases agree with TRBD2. CDR3 size: 17 residues. Unmatched junction bases numbered 7, after V lost 3 bases and J lost 5 bases. Germline V gene lookup returns CDR1 SGHTA and CDR2 FQGNSA. In DNA form, the CDR3 reads TGTGCCAGCAGCTTCCCTAGCGGGGGGGCCGCAACCGGGGAGCTGTTTTTT. Protein: CASSFPSGGAATGELFF.

The genes are TRBV13 and TRBJ1-3; 7 bases agree with TRBD1. Trimming removed 2 bases from V and 4 bases from J; junction bases left unmatched: 5. Germline assignment: CDR1 PRHDT and CDR2 FYEKMQ (reference sequence). This CDR3 is 15 amino acids long. The CDR3 reads CASSLFDREGNTIYF. In DNA, the CDR3 is TGTGCCAGCAGCTTATTCGACAGGGAAGGAAACACCATATATTTT.

This chain uses TRBV5-8 with TRBJ2-7; 9 bases agree with TRBD1. Germline lookup yields CDR1 SGHTS and CDR2 YDEGEE. The CDR3 contains 16 residues. Unmatched junction bases numbered 9, after V lost 3 bases and J lost 2 bases. CDR3 in DNA: TGTGCCAGCAGCTCACAGGGATGGGACAGGGCCTACGAGCAGTACTTC. This translates into CASSSQGWDRAYEQYF.

This clone showed up just once. This rearrangement joins TRBV9 to TRBJ1-2; TRBD1 agrees at 9 bases. This CDR3 has 15 amino acids. J lost 6 bases, V lost 1 base, and 7 bases had no gene match. Per the germline V gene, CDR1 is SGDLS and CDR2 is YYNGEE. CDR3 residues: CASSVTGGAWDGYTF. CDR3 nucleotides: TGTGCCAGCAGCGTAACAGGGGGCGCATGGGATGGCTACACCTTC.

This chain uses TRBV7-2 with TRBJ2-7, with 10 nucleotides matching TRBD1. Germline CDR1 is SGHTA and CDR2 is FQGNSA. This CDR3 contains 14 residues. J gave up 5 bases and V 3 bases, and 4 bases lay outside the gene matches. The CDR3 DNA is TGTGCCAGCAGCTTCCGACAGGGGGCGAACGAGCAGTACTTC. The encoded protein is CASSFRQGANEQYF.

The V and J genes are TRBV16 and TRBJ1-5; tentative D call: TRBD1 (6 bases). The length of the CDR3 is 15 residues. Germline CDR1 reads KGHSY; CDR2 reads FQNENV. Deletions cut 2 bases from V and 7 bases from J, with 15 bases between. CDR3 nucleotide sequence: TGTGCCAGCAGCCAAGAGACAGGTCCCGGACAGCCCCAGCATTTT. This translates into CASSQETGPGQPQHF.

This clone has just one count. The gene calls are TRBV7-9 and TRBJ2-7, with 8 bases identical to TRBD1. V gave up 5 bases and J gave up 0 bases; unmatched junction bases: 12. The CDR3 length is 17 residues. The germline V gene encodes CDR1 SEHNR and CDR2 FQNEAQ (reference sequence). The CDR3 reads CASSQEYGTGPSYEQYF. CDR3 bases: TGTGCCAGCAGCCAAGAATACGGGACAGGACCCTCCTACGAGCAGTACTTC.

The chain employs TRBV6-1 and TRBJ1-6; 8 bases are shared with TRBD1. Germline values: CDR1 MNHNS, CDR2 SASEGT. The junction had 3 bases not matched to a gene; V was cut back by 2 bases and J by 6 bases. This CDR3 spans 15 amino acids. The CDR3 region is CASSESGQGNSPLHF. The CDR3 DNA follows: TGTGCCAGCAGTGAATCCGGACAGGGTAATTCACCCCTCCACTTT.

The chain recombines TRBV4-1 with TRBJ2-1, with 8 bases lining up with TRBD2. J gave up 10 bases and V 8 bases, and 4 bases lay outside the gene matches. Germline lookup yields CDR1 MGHRA and CDR2 YSYEKL. The CDR3 is 11 residues long. CDR3: CASRGGGEQFF. In DNA form, the CDR3 reads TGCGCCAGCCGGGGGGGCGGGGAGCAGTTCTTC.